Each of the 30 T cell receptor beta chains below was sequenced from the same sample in a study of Graves' ophthalmopathy and Graves' hyperthyroidism. For repertoire sequencing, the TCR beta CDR3 regions were amplified from RNA transcripts. Second-round multiplex PCR followed a first-round RT-PCR using HTBI primers. One entry per CDR3 protein results from TCRdb running MiXCR on the multiplex PCR reads. This sample has 150,000 or so distinct CDR3 sequences; 35% to 45% occur once, and the top ten carry 8% to 9%. Sequenced input: peripheral blood. The source is a young man with Graves' ophthalmopathy.

This clonotype was counted at least ten times. This sequence joins TRBV5-6 and TRBJ1-6; D gene ambiguous. Germline V gives CDR1 SGHDT, CDR2 YYEEEE. Trimming left V 3 bases short and J 6 bases short, with 10 bases between. This CDR3 contains 14 residues. The CDR3 DNA sequence: TGTGCCAGCAGCTGGACGGCGGGTAATTCACCCCTCCACTTT. Translation: CASSWTAGNSPLHF.

The chain has TRBV6-1 and TRBJ2-7; 10 bases are shared with TRBD1. CDR1 is MNHNS, CDR2 SASEGT, per germline. V lost 6 bases to trimming and J lost 0 bases; unmatched junction nucleotides: 2. This CDR3 has 14 amino acids. CDR3 region: CASRGTGDSYEQYF. In DNA, the CDR3 is TGTGCCAGCAGGGGGACAGGGGACTCCTACGAGCAGTACTTC.

The V and J genes are TRBV6-1 and TRBJ2-5, with 10 bases aligning to TRBD1. V gave up 6 bases and J gave up 5 bases; unmatched junction bases: 9. This CDR3 contains 15 residues. Germline-derived CDR1 and CDR2 are MNHNS and SASEGT. The CDR3 DNA sequence: TGTGCCAGCAGCTCGGACAGGGGGTCGGGGGAGACCCAGTACTTC. Translation gives CASSSDRGSGETQYF.

This clonotype was counted many times. The chain links TRBV6-1 to TRBJ1-2; the D is unclear. Germline CDR1 reads MNHNS; CDR2 reads SASEGT. The CDR3 consists of 15 residues. Trimming took 2 bases from V and 5 from J, leaving 15 bases between them. As DNA, the CDR3 is TGTGCCAGCAGTGAACTCCTGGAGGACTTATATGGCTACACCTTC. Encoded protein: CASSELLEDLYGYTF.

The chain couples TRBV28 to TRBJ1-6, with 7 bases that match TRBD1. This CDR3 spans 15 amino acids. Germline V lookup: CDR1 MDHEN, CDR2 SYDVKM. V trimming: 2 bases; J trimming: 7 bases; junction bases outside the gene matches: 5. CDR3 sequence: CASSLMGQLNSPLHF. CDR3 nucleotide sequence: TGTGCCAGCAGTTTAATGGGACAGCTCAATTCACCCCTCCACTTT. The full variable domain, in which reference TRBV28 and TRBJ1-6 provide the parts outside the CDR3, is DVKVTQSSRYLVKRTGEKVFLECVQDMDHENMFWYRQDPGLGLRLIYFSYDVKMKEKGDIPEGYSVSREKKERFSLILESASTNQTSMYLCASSLMGQLNSPLHFGNGTRLTVT.

This clonotype showed up many times. This chain connects TRBV18 to TRBJ2-4, with D unresolved. Trimming cost V 3 bases and J 5 bases, with 11 bases left between them. Germline CDR1 is KGHSH and CDR2 is LQKENI. The CDR3 totals 14 residues. This chain's CDR3 is CASSPERVENIQYF. The CDR3 DNA is TGTGCCAGCTCACCCGAACGGGTTGAAAACATTCAGTACTTC.

V gene TRBV30 combines with J gene TRBJ2-7, with D possibly TRBD2 on 5 matching bases. V lost 2 bases and J lost 0, with 8 bases in between. CDR3 length: 13 residues. CDR1 GTSNPN and CDR2 SVGIG come from the germline V gene (reference sequence). In nucleotides, the CDR3 is TGTGCCTGGAGTCGGAGGAGCTCCTACGAGCAGTACTTC. Protein: CAWSRRSSYEQYF.

There are many counts of this clonotype. The chain uses TRBV6-2 or TRBV6-3 and TRBJ1-1; no reliable D call. Deletions cut 4 bases from V and 3 bases from J, with 3 bases between. The CDR3 is made up of 11 amino acids. Germline lookup yields CDR1 MNHEY and CDR2 SVGEGT. CDR3 sequence: CASSWDTEAFF. The CDR3 bases are TGTGCCAGCAGTTGGGACACTGAAGCTTTCTTT.

This chain links TRBV7-2 with TRBJ2-5; D not certain. V lost 1 base, J lost 2 bases, and 14 bases lay in between. The V gene's germline CDR1 is SGHTA and CDR2 FQGNSA. The CDR3 is 16 residues long. The CDR3 DNA reads TGTGCCAGCAGCTTAGTAATTGCGAACCCTCAAGAGACCCAGTACTTC. Protein sequence: CASSLVIANPQETQYF.

The gene calls are TRBV28 and TRBJ2-7, with D possibly being TRBD1 (5 bases). Trimming took 6 bases from V and 4 from J, leaving 13 bases between them. Germline CDR1 MDHEN, CDR2 SYDVKM. This CDR3 has 13 residues. Here the CDR3 reads CASRRFQGYEQYF. DNA for the CDR3: TGTGCCAGCAGGAGGTTTCAGGGATACGAGCAGTACTTC.

This clonotype was counted ten times or more. The genes are TRBV28 and TRBJ2-4; TRBD1 is a possible D gene (5 bases). Per germline, CDR1 MDHEN and CDR2 SYDVKM. The V gene lost 8 bases and the J gene lost 2 bases, with 10 bases spanning the gap. The CDR3 is 13 residues long. CDR3 in amino acids: CASWGGTKNIQYF. Here the CDR3 DNA reads TGTGCCAGCTGGGGCGGCACCAAAAACATTCAGTACTTC.

This clonotype was counted between two and nine times. The chain combines TRBV5-1 with TRBJ2-7; D is undetermined. Trimming cost V 0 bases and J 2 bases, with 6 bases left between them. The CDR3 is 13 residues long. The germline CDR1 and CDR2 sequences are SGHRS and YFSETQ. CDR3 nucleotide sequence: TGCGCCAGCAGCTTGGCCGTGGCCTACGAGCAGTACTTC. Translated: CASSLAVAYEQYF.

The chain links TRBV4-2 to TRBJ2-7; D is undetermined. The germline CDR1 and CDR2 sequences are LGHNA and YNFKEQ. Trimming took off 0 bases at V and 0 bases at J, with 6 bases between the two ends. The CDR3 sequence is 14 residues long. CDR3 region: CASSQEAVSYEQYF. CDR3 nucleotide sequence: TGTGCCAGCAGCCAAGAGGCGGTCTCCTACGAGCAGTACTTC.

This clonotype was counted many times. V gene TRBV9 combines with J gene TRBJ2-7, with a weak D call TRBD1 (5 bases). The CDR3 covers 15 residues. CDR1 is SGDLS and CDR2 is YYNGEE in the germline V gene. V was clipped by 4 bases and J by 2 bases, with 16 bases between them. The CDR3 is CASSPRQTVTYEQYF. The CDR3, as DNA: TGTGCCAGCAGCCCTCGGCAGACAGTTACCTACGAGCAGTACTTC.

J is TRBJ1-1 and V is TRBV2, with 7 bases matching TRBD1. Germline values: CDR1 SNHLY, CDR2 FYNNEI. The CDR3 contains 14 residues. Trimming cost V 11 bases and J 7 bases; bases outside gene matches: 16. Here the CDR3 reads CAGPHSRQGSEAFF. The CDR3 nucleotides are TGTGCCGGGCCTCACAGTCGACAGGGAAGTGAAGCTTTCTTT.

The rearrangement uses TRBV6-1 and TRBJ2-7; TRBD1 is a possible D gene (6 bases). Germline V CDR1 and CDR2: MNHNS, SASEGT. Trimming pared 8 bases from V and 3 bases from J, leaving 20 bases between. This CDR3 has 15 residues. CDR3 residues: CASVGQLEGGYEQYF. Written as DNA, the CDR3 is TGTGCCAGCGTGGGACAACTCGAAGGAGGCTACGAGCAGTACTTC.

This clonotype was observed a handful of times. The genes are TRBV6-2 or TRBV6-3 and TRBJ2-5; TRBD2 matches at 7 bases. This CDR3 comprises 15 residues. The germline V gene encodes CDR1 MNHEY and CDR2 SVGEGT. V shed 0 bases, J shed 4 bases, and the junction held 5 bases outside the gene matches. CDR3 sequence reads: CASSYSTSRAETQYF. The CDR3 DNA reads TGTGCCAGCAGTTACTCGACTAGCAGAGCAGAGACCCAGTACTTC.

V is TRBV4-2 and J is TRBJ1-1, with a possible D match to TRBD1 (6 bases). Germline V lookup: CDR1 LGHNA, CDR2 YNFKEQ. CDR3 length: 12 amino acids. Trimming pared 3 bases from V and 12 bases from J, leaving 14 bases between. CDR3 nucleotides: TGTGCCAGCAGCCAGGCGGACAGAGCTACTTTCTTT. Its translation is CASSQADRATFF.

This clonotype was seen once. The chain joins TRBV12-3 or TRBV12-4 to TRBJ1-6; D remains ambiguous. CDR3 size: 13 residues. Trimming pared 3 bases from V and 14 bases from J, leaving 14 bases between. This CDR3 is CASSLGFGMALHF. DNA of the CDR3: TGTGCCAGCAGTTTGGGCTTTGGGATGGCCCTCCACTTT.

CDR3 region: CASRPLKGVEQYF. DNA of the CDR3: TGTGCCAGCAGACCCCTGAAGGGGGTAGAGCAGTACTTC. This sequence joins TRBV6-4 and TRBJ2-7, with a tentative D call TRBD1 (6 bases). In germline, CDR1 is MRHNA, CDR2 SNTAGT. The CDR3 length is 13 residues. The V gene lost 6 bases and the J gene lost 7 bases, with 16 bases spanning the gap.

This clonotype was counted a single time. The V call is TRBV12-3 or TRBV12-4, the J call TRBJ1-5; D gene ambiguous. The germline V and J ends were trimmed by 10 bases and 1 base, with 14 bases remaining between them. This CDR3 comprises 14 residues. As DNA, the CDR3 is TGTGCCACCACTACGCCGGGGAGCAATCAGCCCCAGCATTTT. This encodes CATTTPGSNQPQHF.

The chain joins TRBV7-2 to TRBJ2-5; the D gene could be TRBD1 or TRBD2 (5 bases each). This CDR3 contains 15 residues. V dropped 5 bases and J dropped 2 bases, with 15 bases sitting between them. Per the germline V gene, CDR1 is SGHTA and CDR2 is FQGNSA. CDR3 coding DNA: TGTGCCAGCAGCATCGGGACCGGATTTCAAGAGACCCAGTACTTC. Translating it yields CASSIGTGFQETQYF.

This chain connects TRBV6-2 or TRBV6-3 to TRBJ2-5; TRBD2 aligns across 8 bases. The germline CDR1 and CDR2 sequences are MNHEY and SVGEGT. The CDR3 extends over 15 amino acids. Trimming at V came to 7 bases and at J to 6 bases, leaving 13 bases not matched to a gene. The CDR3 region is CASTRQTSAQKTQYF. The CDR3 DNA is TGTGCCAGCACCAGACAGACTAGCGCTCAGAAGACCCAGTACTTC.

This clonotype was seen at least ten times. The chain combines TRBV12-3 or TRBV12-4 with TRBJ2-7; 10 bases line up with TRBD2. After removal of 6 bases from V and 1 base from J, the junction contained 9 bases not matched to a gene. The CDR3 totals 16 residues. CDR3 sequence: CASSPHALAGSYEQYF. The CDR3 DNA follows: TGTGCCAGCAGCCCCCACGCACTAGCGGGATCCTACGAGCAGTACTTC.

The chain employs TRBV6-2 or TRBV6-3 and TRBJ2-5, with unresolved D. The CDR3 covers 13 residues. Germline V gene lookup returns CDR1 MNHEY and CDR2 SVGEGT. The V end lost 4 bases, the J end lost 5 bases, and 11 bases lay between the germline ends. The CDR3 DNA reads TGTGCCAGCAGTTCCTACCTGGGGGAGACCCAGTACTTC. As protein: CASSSYLGETQYF.

This clonotype has a count of ten or more. The gene calls are TRBV20-1 and TRBJ1-2; D remains unclear. The CDR3 contains 14 residues. Germline CDR1 is DFQATT and CDR2 is SNEGSKA (reference sequence). Trimming removed 7 bases at V and 0 bases at J, with 15 bases between. CDR3 protein: CSVQLLNTNYGYTF. In DNA form, the CDR3 reads TGCAGTGTGCAGCTCCTAAATACTAACTATGGCTACACCTTC.

This clonotype was detected ten times or more. This chain connects TRBV29-1 to TRBJ2-5, with 7 bases matching TRBD2. Germline lookup yields CDR1 SQVTM and CDR2 ANQGSEA. This CDR3 is 14 amino acids long. V shed 7 bases and J 3 bases; nucleotides not matched to a gene: 11. The CDR3 region has the DNA TGCAGCGGACAAGGACTAGTGGCCAAAGAGACCCAGTACTTC. Its protein product is CSGQGLVAKETQYF.

This clonotype was recorded at least ten times. The junction departs from the called germline gene at one end, perhaps through a read error. The rearrangement links TRBV6-5 to TRBJ1-3; D uncertain. The germline CDR1 and CDR2 sequences are MNHEY and SVGAGI. CDR3 size: 20 residues. CDR3 sequence: CARSNILQPRKKGSGNTIYF. CDR3 coding DNA: TGTGCCCGCAGTAATATACTACAACCGAGAAAAAAGGGCTCTGGAAACACCATATATTTT.

This clonotype was seen repeatedly, ten times or more. The J gene is TRBJ1-1, the V gene TRBV19, with unresolved D. Trimming stripped 5 bases from V and 1 base from J, with 8 bases between. The CDR3 loop spans 13 amino acids. Germline loops: CDR1 LNHDA, CDR2 SQIVND (reference sequence). CDR3 in DNA: TGTGCCAGTAGTCGTAACAGGAACACTGAAGCTTTCTTT. Translation gives CASSRNRNTEAFF.

This clonotype was observed a few times. The chain recombines TRBV2 with TRBJ2-7; 10 bases match TRBD2. This CDR3 is built from 15 residues. V lost 1 base to trimming and J lost 6 bases; unmatched junction nucleotides: 6. Germline V gene sequence: CDR1 SNHLY, CDR2 FYNNEI. The CDR3 region has the DNA TGTGCCAGCAGTGAAGGGCTAGCGGGAGCCGGCGAGCAGTACTTC. This gives the protein CASSEGLAGAGEQYF.